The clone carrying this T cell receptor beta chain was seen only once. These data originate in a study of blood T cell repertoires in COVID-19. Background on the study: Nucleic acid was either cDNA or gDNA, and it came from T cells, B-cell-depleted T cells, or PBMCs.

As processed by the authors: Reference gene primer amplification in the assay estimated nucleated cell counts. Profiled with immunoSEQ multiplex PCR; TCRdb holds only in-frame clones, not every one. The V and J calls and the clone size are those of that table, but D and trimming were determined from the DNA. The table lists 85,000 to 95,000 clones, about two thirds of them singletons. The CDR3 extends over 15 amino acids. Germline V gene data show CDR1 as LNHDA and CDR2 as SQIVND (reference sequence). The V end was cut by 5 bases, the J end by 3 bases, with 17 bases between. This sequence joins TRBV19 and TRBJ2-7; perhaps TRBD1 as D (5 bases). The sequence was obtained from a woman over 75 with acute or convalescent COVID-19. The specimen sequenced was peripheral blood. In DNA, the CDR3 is TGTGCCAGTAGTTTCAATCTTCAGGGAAACTACGAGCAGTACTTC. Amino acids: CASSFNLQGNYEQYF.